These 26 T cell receptor beta chains originate from one sample sequenced in a study of T-cell reconstitution after alpha-beta-depleted transplantation in children. As it was prepared, the TCRbeta library received unique molecular identifiers. TCRdb used MiXCR to reprocess the PCR reads, holding one entry per CDR3 protein. The data show around 440,000 distinct CDR3 sequences, 15% to 20% seen once. The input for sequencing was PBMCs, mostly from graft donor cells, taken 360 days after TCRalphabeta/CD19-depleted stem cell transplant. Every receptor here comes from a boy under two years old who had a stem cell transplant for Wiskott-Aldrich syndrome, so the T cells may come from the graft donor.

The genes are TRBV19 and TRBJ2-2, with TRBD2 as a possible D gene (6 bases). This CDR3 is 15 amino acids long. The V gene lost 9 bases and the J gene lost 2 bases, with 16 bases spanning the gap. Germline lookup yields CDR1 LNHDA and CDR2 SQIVND (reference sequence). The chain's CDR3 is CASKRRDFNTGELFF. As DNA, the CDR3 is TGTGCCAGCAAGCGCCGGGACTTTAACACCGGGGAGCTGTTTTTT.

This clonotype was seen only a few times. The chain couples TRBV24-1 to TRBJ2-5; 7 nucleotides match TRBD1. Germline trimming cut 3 bases from V and 2 bases from J; bases unmatched to any gene: 5. Germline V lookup: CDR1 KGHDR, CDR2 SFDVKD. There are 15 residues in the CDR3. The CDR3 protein is CATSDISGQQETQYF. The CDR3 coding sequence is TGTGCCACCAGTGATATATCGGGACAGCAAGAGACCCAGTACTTC.

The chain links TRBV20-1 to TRBJ2-1, with 8 bases lining up with TRBD1. This CDR3 region has 15 residues. Germline V gives CDR1 DFQATT, CDR2 SNEGSKA (reference sequence). V lost 2 bases, J lost 0 bases, and 3 bases stayed unmatched. CDR3 nucleotide sequence: TGCAGTGCTAGAAGGGACAGGCCCTCCTACAATGAGCAGTTCTTC. Its protein is CSARRDRPSYNEQFF.

This clonotype turned up a few times. The chain combines TRBV12-3 or TRBV12-4 with TRBJ2-2; 11 nucleotides line up with TRBD1. The CDR3 runs to 16 residues. Trimming took 5 bases from V and 5 from J; bases not matched to a gene: 7. The DNA of the CDR3 is TGTGCCAGCAGTCCTCGGACAGGGGGCAAGACCGGGGAGCTGTTTTTT. Protein sequence: CASSPRTGGKTGELFF.

The chain carries TRBV10-3 and TRBJ2-5; D possibly corresponds to TRBD2 (6 bases). The germline V gene encodes CDR1 ENHRY and CDR2 SYGVKD. With 4 bases removed from V and 5 bases from J, the gap between germline ends came to 14 bases. CDR3 size: 14 residues. CDR3 residues: CAISGSREAETQYF. The CDR3 region has the DNA TGTGCCATCAGTGGCTCTAGGGAGGCGGAGACCCAGTACTTC.

The chain links TRBV20-1 to TRBJ2-1, with D perhaps TRBD1 (5 bases). The CDR3 has 13 residues. The germline V gene has CDR1 DFQATT and CDR2 SNEGSKA (reference sequence). V dropped 7 bases and J dropped 5 bases, with 15 bases sitting between them. The CDR3 DNA follows: TGCAGTGGGCCGTTGTACAGGAACAATGAGCAGTTCTTC. Translation gives CSGPLYRNNEQFF.

V is TRBV7-2 and J is TRBJ1-2; 7 bases are shared with TRBD1. The CDR3 spans 14 residues. V shed 5 bases and J 6 bases; nucleotides not matched to a gene: 9. Germline CDR1 and CDR2: SGHTA and FQGNSA. CDR3 in DNA: TGTGCCAGCAGCCCTCGACAGGGAAGGGATGGCTACACCTTC. Encoded protein: CASSPRQGRDGYTF.

This clonotype was counted between two and nine times. The rearrangement links TRBV10-3 to TRBJ1-1; D gene uncertain. The CDR3 contains 12 residues. Trimming removed 3 bases from V and 5 bases from J, with 7 bases in between. Germline V gives CDR1 ENHRY, CDR2 SYGVKD. CDR3 coding DNA: TGTGCCATCAGTGAACTGGGGACTGAAGCTTTCTTT. The encoded protein is CAISELGTEAFF.

The gene calls are TRBV7-9 and TRBJ2-1; D gene unclear. Germline values: CDR1 SEHNR, CDR2 FQNEAQ (reference sequence). Trimming removed 4 bases at V and 9 bases at J, with 19 bases between. The CDR3 consists of 15 residues. The DNA for the CDR3 is TGTGCCAGCAGCTCCTTTATGCTAGACTTCAGTGAGCAGTTCTTC. Translation: CASSSFMLDFSEQFF.

J is TRBJ2-7 and V is TRBV12-3 or TRBV12-4; D may be TRBD2 (5 bases). The CDR3 consists of 16 residues. V was shortened by 5 bases and J by 0 bases, with 17 bases between the two germline ends. The DNA for the CDR3 is TGTGCCAGCAGTCAACTACTAGGACCCAGCTCCTACGAGCAGTACTTC. Its translation: CASSQLLGPSSYEQYF.

The chain employs TRBV12-3 or TRBV12-4 and TRBJ2-7; D not certain. V shed 5 bases and J shed 3 bases, with 14 bases lying between them. The CDR3 totals 14 residues. CDR3 amino acids: CASSPEFRFYEQYF. The CDR3, as DNA: TGTGCCAGCAGTCCCGAATTCAGATTCTACGAGCAGTACTTC.

The chain recombines TRBV5-6 with TRBJ2-5, with D unresolved. V was pared by 1 base and J by 5 bases, with 12 bases between. In germline, CDR1 is SGHDT, CDR2 YYEEEE. The CDR3 has 14 residues. Written as DNA, the CDR3 is TGTGCCAGCAGCTTGTATGTTCGCGAGGAGACCCAGTACTTC. Translating it yields CASSLYVREETQYF.

This clonotype was recorded a few times. The chain employs TRBV20-1 and TRBJ2-7; 12 bases match TRBD2. Germline V gives CDR1 DFQATT, CDR2 SNEGSKA (reference sequence). V shed 3 bases, J shed 3 bases, and the junction held 6 bases outside the gene matches. There are 15 residues in the CDR3. The CDR3 region is CSASGGLAGLYEQYF. CDR3 coding DNA: TGCAGTGCTAGCGGGGGACTAGCGGGTCTCTACGAGCAGTACTTC.

V is TRBV7-9 and J is TRBJ2-1; 10 bases agree with TRBD1. The germline V gene encodes CDR1 SEHNR and CDR2 FQNEAQ (reference sequence). V was clipped by 4 bases and J by 12 bases; unmatched bases: 3. The CDR3 runs 12 residues. CDR3 amino acids: CASSWDRGRQFF. For the CDR3, the DNA is TGTGCCAGCAGCTGGGACAGGGGTAGGCAGTTCTTC.

This clonotype occurred a few times. The chain is built from TRBV15 and TRBJ2-5; D ambiguous. The V and J ends lost 0 bases and 2 bases respectively, with 10 bases between them. Germline V lookup: CDR1 LNHNV, CDR2 YYDKDF (reference sequence). The CDR3 spans 15 residues. The CDR3, as DNA: TGTGCCACCAGCAGAGACTTAGGGATGCAAGAGACCCAGTACTTC. Amino acid sequence: CATSRDLGMQETQYF.

This rearrangement joins TRBV20-1 to TRBJ1-2, with D tentatively TRBD1 (5 bases). V lost 0 bases to trimming and J lost 4 bases, with 18 bases between them. The CDR3 consists of 16 residues. The germline CDR1 and CDR2 sequences are DFQATT and SNEGSKA (reference sequence). CDR3 amino acids: CSARDMGGGAFYGYTF. The CDR3 region has the DNA TGCAGTGCTAGAGATATGGGGGGAGGGGCCTTCTATGGCTACACCTTC.

The chain joins TRBV18 to TRBJ2-4, with a possible D match to TRBD1 (5 bases). This CDR3 is 15 amino acids long. Deletions cut 6 bases from V and 0 bases from J, with 12 bases between. Looked up from germline, CDR1 is KGHSH and CDR2 is LQKENI. The CDR3 here is CASSRQLLAKNIQYF. The CDR3 region has the DNA TGTGCCAGCTCGCGACAGCTACTAGCCAAAAACATTCAGTACTTC.

This chain's CDR3 is CASSRWTGSSYEQYF. CDR3 DNA sequence: TGTGCCAGCAGCCGCTGGACGGGGAGCTCCTACGAGCAGTACTTC. The chain uses TRBV14 and TRBJ2-7, with D possibly being TRBD2 (5 bases). V dropped 4 bases and J dropped 0 bases, with 13 bases sitting between them. The CDR3 covers 15 residues. Germline CDR1 SGHDN, CDR2 FVKESK.

CDR3 loop: CTFSFPRLAGGANGELFF. CDR3 sequence (DNA): TGTACCTTCAGTTTTCCCCGGCTAGCGGGAGGAGCGAACGGGGAGCTGTTTTTT. The gene calls are TRBV2 and TRBJ2-2, with 11 positions matching TRBD2. Germline assignment: CDR1 SNHLY and CDR2 FYNNEI. The CDR3 is 18 amino acids.

V usage is TRBV5-1 and J usage is TRBJ2-2, with D perhaps TRBD2 (6 bases). Germline V CDR1 and CDR2: SGHRS, YFSETQ. V lost 0 bases to trimming and J lost 5 bases, with 11 bases between them. The CDR3 length is 15 residues. Here the CDR3 reads CASSLGGLSTGELFF. The CDR3 DNA sequence: TGCGCCAGCAGCTTGGGGGGACTTTCAACCGGGGAGCTGTTTTTT.

This clonotype was recorded a few times. The V gene is TRBV12-3 or TRBV12-4, the J gene TRBJ1-2; D is undetermined. Trimming took 3 bases from V and 8 from J, leaving 19 bases between them. The CDR3 contains 15 residues. CDR3 sequence reads: CASSLTRISLGGYTF. Here the CDR3 DNA reads TGTGCCAGCAGTTTGACGAGGATTTCCCTCGGGGGCTACACCTTC.

This chain uses TRBV4-2 with TRBJ2-1; TRBD2 might be the D (7 bases). The germline V and J ends were trimmed by 0 bases and 3 bases, with 15 bases remaining between them. The CDR3 is 17 amino acids. Germline V gives CDR1 LGHNA, CDR2 YNFKEQ. CDR3 nucleotides: TGTGCCAGCAGCCAAGATCGGAGGGGGGGGATCTACAATGAGCAGTTCTTC. Residues: CASSQDRRGGIYNEQFF.

This clonotype was picked up many times. The chain is built from TRBV7-9 and TRBJ2-2; TRBD2 matches at 13 bases. The V gene's germline CDR1 is SEHNR and CDR2 FQNEAQ (reference sequence). This CDR3 region has 17 residues. Trimming took 4 bases from V and 6 from J; bases not matched to a gene: 8. CDR3 residues: CASSSRPGLAGSGELFF. As DNA, the CDR3 is TGTGCCAGCAGCTCCCGACCGGGACTAGCGGGATCCGGGGAGCTGTTTTTT.

This clonotype was recorded many times. This CDR3 reads CASSLSGGRDTQYF. In nucleotides, the CDR3 is TGTGCCAGCAGCTTAAGCGGCGGGAGAGATACGCAGTATTTT. J is TRBJ2-3 and V is TRBV7-9; 7 nucleotides align to TRBD2. Per the germline V gene, CDR1 is SEHNR and CDR2 is FQNEAQ (reference sequence). The CDR3 is made up of 14 amino acids. Germline trimming cut 2 bases from V and 5 bases from J; bases unmatched to any gene: 4.

This clonotype was detected only a few times. The chain carries TRBV5-1 and TRBJ2-5; tentatively, D is TRBD1 or TRBD2 (5 bases each). Germline V lookup: CDR1 SGHRS, CDR2 YFSETQ. Trimming removed 7 bases at V and 4 bases at J, with 14 bases between. The CDR3 is made up of 13 amino acids. DNA of the CDR3: TGCGCCAGCCGAACCCAGGGACGAGAGACCCAGTACTTC. This codes for CASRTQGRETQYF. Using reference TRBV5-1 and TRBJ2-5 for the parts outside the CDR3, the full variable domain is KAGVTQTPRYLIKTRGQQVTLSCSPISGHRSVSWYQQTPGQGLQFLFEYFSETQRNKGNFPGRFSGRQFSNSRSEMNVSTLELGDSALYLCASRTQGRETQYFGPGTRLLVL.

This clonotype came up a few times. The rearrangement links TRBV12-3 or TRBV12-4 to TRBJ1-2; D is uncertain. Trimming removed 4 bases at V and 5 bases at J, with 14 bases between. The CDR3 loop spans 14 amino acids. CDR3 protein: CASSSIPREYGYTF. In DNA form, the CDR3 reads TGTGCCAGCAGTTCGATACCCAGAGAATATGGCTACACCTTC.